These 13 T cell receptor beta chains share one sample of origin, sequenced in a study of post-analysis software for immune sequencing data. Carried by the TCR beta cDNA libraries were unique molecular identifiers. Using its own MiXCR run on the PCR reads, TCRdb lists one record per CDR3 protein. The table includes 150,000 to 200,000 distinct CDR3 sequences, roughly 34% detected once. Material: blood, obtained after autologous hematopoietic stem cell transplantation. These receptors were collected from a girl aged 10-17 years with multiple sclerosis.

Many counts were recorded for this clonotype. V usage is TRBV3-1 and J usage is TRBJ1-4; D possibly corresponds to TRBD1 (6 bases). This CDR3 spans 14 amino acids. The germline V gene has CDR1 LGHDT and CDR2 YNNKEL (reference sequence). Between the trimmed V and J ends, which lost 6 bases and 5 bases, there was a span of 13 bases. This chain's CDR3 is CASRMGGPNEKLFF. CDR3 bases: TGTGCCAGCAGAATGGGGGGCCCGAATGAAAAACTGTTTTTT.

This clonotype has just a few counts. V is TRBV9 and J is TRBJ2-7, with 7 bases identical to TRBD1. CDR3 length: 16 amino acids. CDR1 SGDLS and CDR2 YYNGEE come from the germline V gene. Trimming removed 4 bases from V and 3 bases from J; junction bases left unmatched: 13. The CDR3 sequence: CASSPRPRQGRYEQYF. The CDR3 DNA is TGTGCCAGCAGCCCCCGCCCCCGACAGGGACGCTACGAGCAGTACTTC. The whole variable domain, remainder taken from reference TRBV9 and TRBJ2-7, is DSGVTQTPKHLITATGQRVTLRCSPRSGDLSVYWYQQSLDQGLQFLIQYYNGEERAKGNILERFSAQQFPDLHSELNLSSLELGDSALYFCASSPRPRQGRYEQYFGPGTRLTVT.

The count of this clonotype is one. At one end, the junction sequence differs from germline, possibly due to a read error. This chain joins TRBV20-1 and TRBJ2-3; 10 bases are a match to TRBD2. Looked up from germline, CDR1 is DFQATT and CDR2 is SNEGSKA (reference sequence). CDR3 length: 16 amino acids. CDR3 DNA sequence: TGCAGTGCTGGAGATCCCCTAGCGGGAGTTAGAGATACGCAGTATTTT. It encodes CSAGDPLAGVRDTQYF.

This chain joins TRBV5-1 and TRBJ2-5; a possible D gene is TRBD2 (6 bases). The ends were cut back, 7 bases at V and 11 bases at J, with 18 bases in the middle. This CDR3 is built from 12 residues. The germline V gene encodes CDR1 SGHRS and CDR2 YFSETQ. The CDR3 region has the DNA TGCGCCAGCCGTCGCGGGGTTTCTGAGCAGTACTTC. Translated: CASRRGVSEQYF.

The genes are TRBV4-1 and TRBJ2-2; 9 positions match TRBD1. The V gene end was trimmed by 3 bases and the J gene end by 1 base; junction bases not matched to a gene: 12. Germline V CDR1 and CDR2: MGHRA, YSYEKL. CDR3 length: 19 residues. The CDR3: CASSHLHRGRGWNTGELFF. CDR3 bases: TGCGCCAGCAGCCACCTCCACAGGGGGCGGGGGTGGAACACCGGGGAGCTGTTTTTT.

The CDR3 is CASSLHMNTEAFF. The CDR3 nucleotides are TGTGCCAGCAGTTTACACATGAACACTGAAGCTTTCTTT. The rearrangement links TRBV12-3 or TRBV12-4 to TRBJ1-1; no clear D. CDR3 size: 13 residues. V lost 2 bases and J 0 bases, leaving 4 bases between the germline ends.

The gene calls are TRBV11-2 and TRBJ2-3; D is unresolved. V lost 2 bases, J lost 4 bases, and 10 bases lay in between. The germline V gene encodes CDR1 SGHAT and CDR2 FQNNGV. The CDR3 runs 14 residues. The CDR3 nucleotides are TGTGCCAGCAGCTTATGGGCTAGGCCAGATACGCAGTATTTT. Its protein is CASSLWARPDTQYF. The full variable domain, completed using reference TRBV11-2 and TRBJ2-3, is EAGVAQSPRYKIIEKRQSVAFWCNPISGHATLYWYQQILGQGPKLLIQFQNNGVVDDSQLPKDRFSAERLKGVDSTLKIQPAKLEDSAVYLCASSLWARPDTQYFGPGTRLTVL.

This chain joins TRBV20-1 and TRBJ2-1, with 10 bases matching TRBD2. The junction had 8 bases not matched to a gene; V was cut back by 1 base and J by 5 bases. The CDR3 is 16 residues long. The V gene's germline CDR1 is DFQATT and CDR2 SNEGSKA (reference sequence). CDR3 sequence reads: CSARGWLAGEHNEQFF. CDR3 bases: TGCAGTGCTAGAGGATGGCTAGCGGGGGAACACAATGAGCAGTTCTTC.

This CDR3 reads CASSQDGRGYLNEQFF. The CDR3 nucleotides are TGCGCCAGCAGCCAAGACGGCAGGGGGTACTTGAATGAGCAGTTCTTC. V usage is TRBV4-1 and J usage is TRBJ2-1; TRBD1 agrees at 7 bases. Trimming took 0 bases from V and 7 from J; bases not matched to a gene: 9. The CDR3 runs 16 residues. Per the germline V gene, CDR1 is MGHRA and CDR2 is YSYEKL.

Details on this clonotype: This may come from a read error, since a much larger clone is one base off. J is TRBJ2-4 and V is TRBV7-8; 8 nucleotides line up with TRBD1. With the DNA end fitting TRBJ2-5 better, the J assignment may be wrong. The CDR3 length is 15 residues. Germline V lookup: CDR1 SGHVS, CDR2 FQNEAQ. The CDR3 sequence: CASSLSGGLEETQYF. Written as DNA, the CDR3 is TGTGCCAGCAGCCTCTCAGGGGGCCTCGAAGAGACCCAGTACTTC.

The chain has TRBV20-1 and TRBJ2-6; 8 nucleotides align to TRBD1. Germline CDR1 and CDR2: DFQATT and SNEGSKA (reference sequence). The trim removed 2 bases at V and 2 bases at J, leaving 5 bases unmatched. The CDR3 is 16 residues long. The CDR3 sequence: CSARQGQGAGANVLTF. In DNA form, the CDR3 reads TGCAGTGCTAGACAAGGACAGGGCGCTGGGGCCAACGTCCTGACTTTC.

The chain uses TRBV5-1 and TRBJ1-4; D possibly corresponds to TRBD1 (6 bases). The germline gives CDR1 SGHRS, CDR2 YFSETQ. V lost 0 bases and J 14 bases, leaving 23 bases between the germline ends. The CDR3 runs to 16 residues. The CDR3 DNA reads TGCGCCAGCAGCTTGGAAGGGGACAAGCGAGTTGGCGGGCTGTTTTTT. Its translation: CASSLEGDKRVGGLFF.

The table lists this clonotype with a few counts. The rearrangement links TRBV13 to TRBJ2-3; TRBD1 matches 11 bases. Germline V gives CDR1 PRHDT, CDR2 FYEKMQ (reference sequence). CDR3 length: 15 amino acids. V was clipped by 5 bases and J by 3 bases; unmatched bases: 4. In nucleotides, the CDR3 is TGTGCCAGCAGCGCCCGGGACAGGGGGACAGATACGCAGTATTTT. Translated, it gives CASSARDRGTDTQYF.